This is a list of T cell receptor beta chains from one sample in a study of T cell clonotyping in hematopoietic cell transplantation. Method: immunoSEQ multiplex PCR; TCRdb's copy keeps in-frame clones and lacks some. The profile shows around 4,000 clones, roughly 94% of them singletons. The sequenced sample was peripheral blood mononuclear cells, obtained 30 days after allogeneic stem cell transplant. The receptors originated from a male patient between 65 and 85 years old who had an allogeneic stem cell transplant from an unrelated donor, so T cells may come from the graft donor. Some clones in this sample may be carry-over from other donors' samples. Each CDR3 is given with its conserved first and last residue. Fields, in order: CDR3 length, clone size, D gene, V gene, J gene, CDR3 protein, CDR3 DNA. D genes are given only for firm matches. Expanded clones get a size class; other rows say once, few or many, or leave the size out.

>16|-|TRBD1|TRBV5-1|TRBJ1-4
CASSLDRGSTNEKLFF
TGCGCCAGCAGCTTGGACAGGGGGTCAACTAATGAAAAACTGTTTTTT
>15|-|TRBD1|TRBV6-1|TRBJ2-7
CASREGQLPSYEQYF
TGTGCCAGCAGAGAGGGACAGCTCCCTTCCTACGAGCAGTACTTC
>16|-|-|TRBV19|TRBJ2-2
CASSIDRAVRTGELFF
TGTGCCAGTAGTATAGATCGGGCAGTTCGCACCGGGGAGCTGTTTTTT
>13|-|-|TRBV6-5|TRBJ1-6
CASTGRGMSPLHF
TGTGCCAGCACTGGTCGGGGTATGTCACCCCTCCACTTT
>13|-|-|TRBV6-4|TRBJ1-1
CASRSGQNTEAFF
TGTGCCAGCAGATCGGGACAAAACACTGAAGCTTTCTTT
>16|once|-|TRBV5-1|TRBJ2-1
CASSWTDVGVLPEQFF
TGCGCCAGCAGCTGGACCGATGTGGGAGTTCTCCCTGAGCAGTTCTTC
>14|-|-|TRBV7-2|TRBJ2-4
CASSPLSRENIQYF
TGTGCCAGCAGCCCTCTGTCGCGGGAAAACATTCAGTACTTC
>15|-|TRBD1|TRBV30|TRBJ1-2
CAWSAPRQGVEGYTF
TGTGCCTGGAGTGCTCCCAGACAGGGGGTGGAAGGCTACACCTTC
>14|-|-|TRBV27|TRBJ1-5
CASSSLQSQQPQHF
TGTGCCAGCAGTTCTCTTCAGAGTCAGCAGCCCCAGCATTTT
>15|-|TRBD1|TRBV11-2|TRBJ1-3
CASSTNRPQGNTIYF
TGTGCCAGCAGCACCAACAGGCCACAGGGGAACACCATATATTTT
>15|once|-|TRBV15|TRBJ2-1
CATSREAVSYNEQFF
TGTGCCACCAGCAGAGAAGCCGTCTCCTACAATGAGCAGTTCTTC
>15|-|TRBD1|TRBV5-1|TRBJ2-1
CASRGQRSSYNEQFF
TGCGCCAGCAGGGGACAGCGGAGCTCCTACAATGAGCAGTTCTTC
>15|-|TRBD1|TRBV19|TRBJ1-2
CASSMGGTGGNGYTF
TGTGCCAGTAGTATGGGGGGGACAGGGGGAAACGGCTACACCTTC
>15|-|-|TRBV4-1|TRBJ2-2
CASSQDQPNTGELFF
TGCGCCAGCAGCCAAGATCAACCGAACACCGGGGAGCTGTTTTTT
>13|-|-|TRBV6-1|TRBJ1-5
CASSAGPNQPQHF
TGTGCCAGCAGTGCGGGTCCCAATCAGCCCCAGCATTTT
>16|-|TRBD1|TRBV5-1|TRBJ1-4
CASSAGTGGGREKLFF
TGCGCCAGCAGCGCCGGGACAGGGGGCGGACGGGAAAAACTGTTTTTT
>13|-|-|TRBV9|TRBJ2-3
CASSVASADTQYF
TGTGCCAGCAGCGTCGCTAGCGCAGATACGCAGTATTTT
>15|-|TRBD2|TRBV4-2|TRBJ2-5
CASSPWTSEGETQYF
TGTGCCAGCAGCCCATGGACTAGCGAGGGGGAGACCCAGTACTTC
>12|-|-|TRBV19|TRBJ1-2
CASSLRSAGYTF
TGTGCCAGTAGTCTTCGGTCGGCTGGCTACACCTTC
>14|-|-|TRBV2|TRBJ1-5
CASRDNLSNQPQHF
TGTGCCAGCAGGGACAACCTTAGCAATCAGCCCCAGCATTTT
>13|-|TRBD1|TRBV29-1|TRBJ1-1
CSVGGQGSTEAFF
TGCAGCGTGGGTGGACAGGGGAGCACTGAAGCTTTCTTT
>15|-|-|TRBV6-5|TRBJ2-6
CASRLLSSGANVLTF
TGTGCCAGCAGACTCCTCAGCTCTGGGGCCAACGTCCTGACTTTC
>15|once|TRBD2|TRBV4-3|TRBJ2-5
CASSLGLAGAETQYF
TGCGCCAGCAGCTTGGGACTAGCGGGAGCAGAGACCCAGTACTTC
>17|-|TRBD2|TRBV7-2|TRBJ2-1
CASSLGTSGSSYNEQFF
TGTGCCAGCAGCTTAGGGACTAGCGGGTCATCCTACAATGAGCAGTTCTTC
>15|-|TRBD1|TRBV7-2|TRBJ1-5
CASSLRQGAQQPQHF
TGTGCCAGCAGCCTGAGACAGGGGGCTCAACAGCCCCAGCATTTT
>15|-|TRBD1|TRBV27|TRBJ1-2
CASSLLGTVNYGYTF
TGTGCCAGCAGTTTATTGGGGACAGTTAACTATGGCTACACCTTC
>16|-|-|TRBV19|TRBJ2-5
CASSKLVTGAPGEQYF
TGTGCCAGTAGTAAGCTGGTAACGGGAGCCCCGGGGGAGCAGTACTTC
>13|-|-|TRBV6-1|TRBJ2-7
CASSEVDRSEQYF
TGTGCCAGCAGTGAAGTGGATAGGAGCGAGCAGTACTTC
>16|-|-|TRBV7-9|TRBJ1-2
CASSLNKAEGKGGYTF
TGTGCCAGCAGCTTAAATAAGGCGGAGGGGAAGGGTGGCTACACCTTC
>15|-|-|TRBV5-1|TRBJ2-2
CASSWRGLDTGELFF
TGCGCCAGCAGTTGGCGGGGCTTAGACACCGGGGAGCTGTTTTTT
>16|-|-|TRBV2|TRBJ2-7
CASSEAAGGTAYEQYF
TGTGCCAGCAGTGAAGCGGCTGGCGGGACCGCCTACGAGCAGTACTTC
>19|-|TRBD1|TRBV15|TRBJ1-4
CATSNGRQGTGDTNEKLFF
TGTGCCACCAGCAATGGCCGACAGGGAACGGGCGATACTAATGAAAAACTGTTTTTT
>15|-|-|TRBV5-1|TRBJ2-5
CASSPNPGSQETQYF
TGCGCCAGCAGCCCCAACCCGGGTTCTCAAGAGACCCAGTACTTC
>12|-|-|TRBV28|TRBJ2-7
CASSSRYYEQYF
TGTGCCAGCTCCTCTAGATACTACGAGCAGTACTTC
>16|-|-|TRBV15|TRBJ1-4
CATSREAGGTNEKLFF
TGTGCCACCAGCCGCGAAGCGGGCGGAACTAATGAAAAACTGTTTTTT
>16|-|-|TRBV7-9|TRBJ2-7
CASRARPKNRDYEQYF
TGTGCCAGCAGGGCGCGACCAAAAAACAGGGACTACGAGCAGTACTTC
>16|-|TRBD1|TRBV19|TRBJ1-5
CASRTGFSGGNQPQHF
TGTGCCAGTCGGACAGGATTTTCGGGGGGCAATCAGCCCCAGCATTTT
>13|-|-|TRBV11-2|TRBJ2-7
CASSSGRRYEQYF
TGTGCCAGCAGCTCCGGACGGCGCTACGAGCAGTACTTC
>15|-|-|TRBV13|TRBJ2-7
CASSLWAGPSYEQYF
TGTGCCAGCAGCTTATGGGCGGGGCCATCCTACGAGCAGTACTTC
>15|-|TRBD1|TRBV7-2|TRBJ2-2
CASSRGQGRVGELFF
TGTGCCAGCAGCAGGGGACAGGGGCGCGTCGGGGAGCTGTTTTTT